This TCR beta chain is drawn from a study of blood T cell repertoires in COVID-19. Study overall: Whether acute or convalescent, the COVID-19 samples came from the United States, Italy and Spain. T cells, B-cell-depleted T cells, or PBMCs supplied cDNA or gDNA.

The germline gives CDR1 LNHDA, CDR2 SQIVND (reference sequence). Losses at the gene ends were 3 bases for V and 3 bases for J; bases not matched to a gene: 1. The CDR3 runs 14 residues. Original processing notes: Amplification from reference gene primers served as the basis for estimated nucleated cell counts. Sequencing used immunoSEQ multiplex PCR; TCRdb keeps in-frame clones, though not all of them. The DNA was the basis for D and trimming; V, J and clone size are from that table. The data show 90,000 or so clones, with 90% seen just once and roughly 7% held by the top ten. Seattle's cohort entered during active infection and was followed longitudinally.

The receptor comes from a young man with COVID-19, enrolled during active disease. Sequencing input: peripheral blood. The rearrangement links TRBV19 to TRBJ2-1; TRBD2 aligns across 8 bases. CDR3 DNA: TGTGCCAGTAGTATGGGGACTAGCTACAATGAGCAGTTCTTC. This sequence encodes CASSMGTSYNEQFF.